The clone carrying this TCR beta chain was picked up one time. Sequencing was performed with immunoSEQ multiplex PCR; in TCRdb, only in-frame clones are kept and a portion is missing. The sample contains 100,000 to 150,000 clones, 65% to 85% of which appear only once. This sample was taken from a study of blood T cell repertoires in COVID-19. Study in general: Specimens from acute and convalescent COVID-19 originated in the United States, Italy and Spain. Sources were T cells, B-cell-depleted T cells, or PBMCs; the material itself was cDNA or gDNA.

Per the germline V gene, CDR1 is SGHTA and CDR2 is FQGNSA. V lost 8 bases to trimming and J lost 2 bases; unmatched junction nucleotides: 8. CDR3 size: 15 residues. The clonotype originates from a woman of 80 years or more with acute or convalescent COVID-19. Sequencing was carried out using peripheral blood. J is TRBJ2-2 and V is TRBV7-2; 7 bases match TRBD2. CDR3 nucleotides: TGTGCCAGCCCGCGCCGGGGGGTAAACACCGGGGAGCTGTTTTTT. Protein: CASPRRGVNTGELFF.